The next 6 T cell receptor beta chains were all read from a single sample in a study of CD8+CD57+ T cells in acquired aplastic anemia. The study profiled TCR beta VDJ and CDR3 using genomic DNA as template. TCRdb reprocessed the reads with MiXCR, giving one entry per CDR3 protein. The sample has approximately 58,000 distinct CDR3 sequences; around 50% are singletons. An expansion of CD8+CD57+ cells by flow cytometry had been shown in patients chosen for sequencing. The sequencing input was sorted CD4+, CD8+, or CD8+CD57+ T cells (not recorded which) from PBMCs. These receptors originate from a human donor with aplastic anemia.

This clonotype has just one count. The CDR3 sequence is CASSLRRTGSNYGYTF. DNA for the CDR3: TGTGCCAGCAGCTTAAGAAGGACAGGGTCTAACTATGGCTACACCTTC. The chain recombines TRBV7-8 with TRBJ1-2; 8 positions match TRBD1. The CDR3 is 16 amino acids. With V trimmed by 2 bases and J by 0 bases, 5 bases remained unmatched. Looked up from germline, CDR1 is SGHVS and CDR2 is FQNEAQ. Complete variable domain (other parts from reference TRBV7-8 and TRBJ1-2): GAGVSQSPRYKVAKRGQDVALRCDPISGHVSLFWYQQALGQGPEFLTYFQNEAQLDKSGLPSDRFFAERPEGSVSTLKIQRTQQEDSAVYLCASSLRRTGSNYGYTFGSGTRLTVV.

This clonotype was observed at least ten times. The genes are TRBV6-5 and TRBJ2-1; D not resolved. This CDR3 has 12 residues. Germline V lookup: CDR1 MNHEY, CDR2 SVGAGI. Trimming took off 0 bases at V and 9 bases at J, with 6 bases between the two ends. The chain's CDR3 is CASSYSGTEQFF. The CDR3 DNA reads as TGTGCCAGCAGTTACTCGGGCACTGAGCAGTTCTTC.

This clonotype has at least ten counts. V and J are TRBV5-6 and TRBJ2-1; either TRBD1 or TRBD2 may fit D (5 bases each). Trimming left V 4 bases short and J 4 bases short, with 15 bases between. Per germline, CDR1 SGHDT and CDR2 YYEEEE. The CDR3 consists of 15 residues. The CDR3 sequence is CASSRGVDTYNEQFF. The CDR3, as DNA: TGTGCCAGCAGCAGAGGGGTGGACACGTACAATGAGCAGTTCTTC.

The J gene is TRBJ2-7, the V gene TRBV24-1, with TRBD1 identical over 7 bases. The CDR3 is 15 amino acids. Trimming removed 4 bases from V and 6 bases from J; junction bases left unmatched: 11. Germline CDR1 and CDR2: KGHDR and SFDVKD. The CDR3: CATSDPSATGSEQYF. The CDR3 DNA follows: TGTGCCACCAGTGACCCTTCCGCGACAGGGTCCGAGCAGTACTTC.

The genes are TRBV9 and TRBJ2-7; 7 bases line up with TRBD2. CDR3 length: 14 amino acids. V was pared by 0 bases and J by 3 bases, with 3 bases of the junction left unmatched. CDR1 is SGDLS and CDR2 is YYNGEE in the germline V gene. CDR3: CASSVGSSGYEQYF. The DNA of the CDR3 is TGTGCCAGCAGCGTAGGTTCTAGCGGCTACGAGCAGTACTTC.

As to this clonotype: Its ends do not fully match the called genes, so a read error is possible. CDR3 protein: CASSIIWGENTEAFF. CDR3 bases: TGTGCCAGTAGTATAATATGGGGGGAGAACACCGAAGCTTTCTTT. This rearrangement joins TRBV19 to TRBJ1-1; TRBD1 might be the D (5 bases). Germline values: CDR1 LNHDA, CDR2 SQIVND (reference sequence). CDR3 length: 15 residues.